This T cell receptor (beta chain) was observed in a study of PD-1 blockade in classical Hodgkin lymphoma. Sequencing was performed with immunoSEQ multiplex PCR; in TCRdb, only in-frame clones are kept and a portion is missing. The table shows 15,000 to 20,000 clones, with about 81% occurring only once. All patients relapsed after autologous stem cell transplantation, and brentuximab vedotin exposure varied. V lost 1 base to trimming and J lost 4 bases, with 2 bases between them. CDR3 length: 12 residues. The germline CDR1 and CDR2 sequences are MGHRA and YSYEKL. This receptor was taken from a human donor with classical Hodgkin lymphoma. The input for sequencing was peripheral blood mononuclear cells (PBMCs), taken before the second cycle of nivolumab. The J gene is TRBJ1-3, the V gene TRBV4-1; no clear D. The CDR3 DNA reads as TGCGCCAGCAGCCAAGTCGGAAACACCATATATTTT. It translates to CASSQVGNTIYF.